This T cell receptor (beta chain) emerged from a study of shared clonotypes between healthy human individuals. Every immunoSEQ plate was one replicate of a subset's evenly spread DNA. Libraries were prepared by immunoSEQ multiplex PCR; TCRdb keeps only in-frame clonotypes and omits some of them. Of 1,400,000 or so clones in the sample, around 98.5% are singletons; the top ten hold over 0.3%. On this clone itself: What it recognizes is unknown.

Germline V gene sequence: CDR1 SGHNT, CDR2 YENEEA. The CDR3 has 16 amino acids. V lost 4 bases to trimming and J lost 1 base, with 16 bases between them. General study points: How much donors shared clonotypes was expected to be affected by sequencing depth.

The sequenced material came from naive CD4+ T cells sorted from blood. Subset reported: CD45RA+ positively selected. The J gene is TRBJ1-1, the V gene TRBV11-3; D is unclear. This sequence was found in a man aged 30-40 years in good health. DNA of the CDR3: TGTGCCAGCAGCTCCGGAGGTCTCCTCGGGAACACTGAAGCTTTCTTT. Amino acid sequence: CASSSGGLLGNTEAFF.